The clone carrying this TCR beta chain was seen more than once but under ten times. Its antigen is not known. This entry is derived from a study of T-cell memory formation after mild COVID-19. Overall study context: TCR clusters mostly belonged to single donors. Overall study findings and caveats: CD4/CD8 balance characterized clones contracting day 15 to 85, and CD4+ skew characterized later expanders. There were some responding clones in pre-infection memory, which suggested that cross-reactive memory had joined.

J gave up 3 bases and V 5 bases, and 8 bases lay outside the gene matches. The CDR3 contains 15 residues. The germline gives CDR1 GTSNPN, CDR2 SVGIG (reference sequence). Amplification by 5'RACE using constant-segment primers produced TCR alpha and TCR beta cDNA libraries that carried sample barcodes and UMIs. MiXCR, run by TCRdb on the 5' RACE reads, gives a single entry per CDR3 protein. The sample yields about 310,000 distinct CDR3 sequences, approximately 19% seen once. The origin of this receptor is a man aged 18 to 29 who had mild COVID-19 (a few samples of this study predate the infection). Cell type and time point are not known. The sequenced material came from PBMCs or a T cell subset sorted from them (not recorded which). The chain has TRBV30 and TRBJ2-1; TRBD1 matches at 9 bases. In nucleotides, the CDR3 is TGTGCCTGGGGGGACAGGGCCCAGGGCTACAATGAGCAGTTCTTC. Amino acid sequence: CAWGDRAQGYNEQFF. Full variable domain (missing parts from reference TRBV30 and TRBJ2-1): SQTIHQWPATLVQPVGSPLSLECTVEGTSNPNLYWYRQAAGRGLQLLFYSVGIGQISSEVPQNLSASRPQDRQFILSSKKLLLSDSGFYLCAWGDRAQGYNEQFFGPGTRLTVL.